Shown below are 2 T cell receptor beta chains from a single sample sequenced in a study of beta chain features in type 1 diabetes. Study observations and caveats: Among patients with Type 1 diabetes, TCRB CDR3s were moderately but significantly shorter in every one of the four CD4+ subsets.

Their antigens are not known. Expressed TCRB transcripts got sequenced, as all isolated RNA was reverse transcribed. Profiling relied on immunoSEQ multiplex PCR, and the TCRdb table lists in-frame clones only, not all of them. The sample holds 500,000 to 650,000 clones; about an eighth are singletons and the top ten take roughly 0.12%. Sample: naive CD4+ T cells from blood. The receptors originated from a man in his thirties or forties with type 1 diabetes.

The chain is built from TRBV18 and TRBJ1-1, with unresolved D. This CDR3 is built from 13 residues. V was clipped by 5 bases and J by 8 bases, with 15 bases between them. CDR1 is KGHSH, CDR2 LQKENI, per germline. The CDR3 coding sequence is TGTGCCAGCTCATCGACGGGAGGGAGCGAAGCTTTCTTT. Translation: CASSSTGGSEAFF. Variable domain in full (rest from reference TRBV18 and TRBJ1-1): NAGVMQNPRHLVRRRGQEARLRCSPMKGHSHVYWYRQLPEEGLKFMVYLQKENIIDESGMPKERFSAEFPKEGPSILRIQQVVRGDSAAYFCASSSTGGSEAFFGQGTRLTVV.

The sample holds a few counts of this clone. The V and J genes are TRBV4-1 and TRBJ2-7; the match to TRBD2 covers 12 bases. J was trimmed by 3 bases and V by 2 bases; bases with no gene match: 5. CDR3 size: 16 residues. CDR1 MGHRA and CDR2 YSYEKL come from the germline V gene. CDR3 amino acids: CASSQPTSGGNYEQYF. CDR3 sequence (DNA): TGCGCCAGCAGCCAACCCACTAGCGGGGGGAACTACGAGCAGTACTTC.